This TCR beta chain was retrieved from a study of early T cells in non-severe SARS-CoV-2 infection. For the study at large: Unsorted whole-blood RNA was sequenced in bulk, leaving chains unpaired. Study observations and caveats: VDJdb-based matching was biased toward anti-spike CD8 responses and missed private and CD4 specificities.

Molecules of cDNA were individually given unique molecular identifiers that were attached to them. Each CDR3 protein gets one entry after TCRdb re-called the 5' RACE reads with MiXCR. Seen here are 30,000 to 40,000 distinct CDR3 sequences, 5.4% observed once, and the top ten hold about 6%. Germline CDR1 is DFQATT and CDR2 is SNEGSKA (reference sequence). The V gene lost 3 bases and the J gene lost 4 bases, with 31 bases spanning the gap. This CDR3 region has 19 residues. In this sample, this clonotype turned up many times. The antigen is not known. This sequence was found in an adult who was a healthcare worker with PCR-confirmed SARS-CoV-2 infection or an uninfected control (not recorded which). The chain couples TRBV20-1 to TRBJ2-7; a possible D gene is TRBD2 (6 bases). Sequenced here: whole blood, sampled at baseline. CDR3 sequence: CSAREPGSSGRKNFYEQYF. The CDR3 nucleotides read TGCAGTGCTAGGGAACCTGGGAGTAGCGGAAGAAAGAACTTTTACGAGCAGTACTTC.